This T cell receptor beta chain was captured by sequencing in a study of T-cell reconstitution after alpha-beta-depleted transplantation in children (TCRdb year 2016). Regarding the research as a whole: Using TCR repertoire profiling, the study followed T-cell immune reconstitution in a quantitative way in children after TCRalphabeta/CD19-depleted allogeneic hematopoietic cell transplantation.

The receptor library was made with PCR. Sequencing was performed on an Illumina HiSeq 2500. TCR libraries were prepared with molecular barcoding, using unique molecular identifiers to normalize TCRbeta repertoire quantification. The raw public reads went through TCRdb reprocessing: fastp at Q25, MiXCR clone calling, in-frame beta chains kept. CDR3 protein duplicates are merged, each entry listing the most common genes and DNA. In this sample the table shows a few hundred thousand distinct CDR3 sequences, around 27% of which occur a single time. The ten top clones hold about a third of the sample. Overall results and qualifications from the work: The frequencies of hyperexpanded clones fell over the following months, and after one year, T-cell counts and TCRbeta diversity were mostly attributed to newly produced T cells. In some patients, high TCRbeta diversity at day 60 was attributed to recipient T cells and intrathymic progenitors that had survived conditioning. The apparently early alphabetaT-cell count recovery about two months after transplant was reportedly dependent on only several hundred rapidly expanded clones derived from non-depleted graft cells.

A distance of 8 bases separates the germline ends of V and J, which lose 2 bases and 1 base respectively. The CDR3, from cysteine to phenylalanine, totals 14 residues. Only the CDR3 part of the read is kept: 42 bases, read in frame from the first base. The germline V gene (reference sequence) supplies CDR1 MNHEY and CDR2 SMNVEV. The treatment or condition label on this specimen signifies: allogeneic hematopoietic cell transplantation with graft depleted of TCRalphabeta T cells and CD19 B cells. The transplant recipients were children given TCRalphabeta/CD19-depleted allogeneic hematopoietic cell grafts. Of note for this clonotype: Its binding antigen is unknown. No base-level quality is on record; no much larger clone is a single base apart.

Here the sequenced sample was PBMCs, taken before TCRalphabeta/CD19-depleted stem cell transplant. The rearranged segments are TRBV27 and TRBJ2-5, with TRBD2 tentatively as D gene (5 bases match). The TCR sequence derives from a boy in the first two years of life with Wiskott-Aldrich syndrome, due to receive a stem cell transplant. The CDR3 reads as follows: CASSLQRFQETQYF. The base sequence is TGTGCCAGCAGTTTACAGCGGTTCCAAGAGACCCAGTACTTC.